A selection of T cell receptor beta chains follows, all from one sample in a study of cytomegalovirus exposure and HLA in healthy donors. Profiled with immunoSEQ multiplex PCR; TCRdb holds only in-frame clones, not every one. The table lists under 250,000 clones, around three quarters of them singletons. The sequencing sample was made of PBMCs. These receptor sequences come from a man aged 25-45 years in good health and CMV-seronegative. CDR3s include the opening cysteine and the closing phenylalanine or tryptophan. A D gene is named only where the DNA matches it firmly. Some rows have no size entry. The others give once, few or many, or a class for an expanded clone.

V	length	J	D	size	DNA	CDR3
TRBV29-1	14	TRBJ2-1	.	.	TGCAGCGTTGATGGTGCTAGCTCCTACAATGAGCAGTTCTTC	CSVDGASSYNEQFF
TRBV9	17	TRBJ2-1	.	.	TGTGCCAGCAGCTCCTCCCCCAGGTCCGGCTCCTACAATGAGCAGTTCTTC	CASSSSPRSGSYNEQFF
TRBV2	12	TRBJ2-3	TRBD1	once	TGTGCCAGCAGTTGGGACAGCAATACGCAGTATTTT	CASSWDSNTQYF
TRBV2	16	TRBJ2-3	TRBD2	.	TGTGCCAGCAGAGCGGGACTAGCGGCTCGCACAGATACGCAGTATTTT	CASRAGLAARTDTQYF
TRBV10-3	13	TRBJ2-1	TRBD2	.	TGTGCCATCAGCGCGGAGGCGGGGGGTGAGCAGTTCTTC	CAISAEAGGEQFF
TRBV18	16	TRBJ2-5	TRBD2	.	TGTGCCAGCTCACCACAGCCTAGCGGGAGTCGAGAGACCCAGTACTTC	CASSPQPSGSRETQYF
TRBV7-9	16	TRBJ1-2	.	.	TGTGCCAGCAGCTCCACCTGGGCAGGGGCTCACTATGGCTACACCTTC	CASSSTWAGAHYGYTF
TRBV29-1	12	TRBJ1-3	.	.	TGCAGCGTCCTTGGGGGGGCGGACACCATATATTTT	CSVLGGADTIYF
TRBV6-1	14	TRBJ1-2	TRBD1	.	TGTGCCAGCAAACCCTGGGTCGACAGGGACGGCTACACCTTC	CASKPWVDRDGYTF
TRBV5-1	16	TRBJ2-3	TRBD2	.	TGCGCCAGCAGCTTCGGGACTAGCGGGAAGGTAAATACGCAGTATTTT	CASSFGTSGKVNTQYF
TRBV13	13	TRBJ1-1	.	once	TGTGCCAGCAGCTCGGGGATGAACACTGAAGCTTTCTTT	CASSSGMNTEAFF
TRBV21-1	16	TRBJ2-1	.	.	TGTGCCAGCAGCATCCATACACCTCGCTCCTACAATGAGCAGTTCTTC	CASSIHTPRSYNEQFF
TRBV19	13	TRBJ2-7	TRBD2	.	TGTGCCAGTACGCCGGGACTAGATGAAGAGCAGTACTTC	CASTPGLDEEQYF
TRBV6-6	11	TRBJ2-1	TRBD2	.	TGTGCCAGCAACCGGGGGGGTGAGCAGTTCTTC	CASNRGGEQFF
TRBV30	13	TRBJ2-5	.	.	TGTGCCTGGAGTGTACTGGAGCAAGAGACCCAGTACTTC	CAWSVLEQETQYF
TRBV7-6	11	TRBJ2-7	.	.	TGTGCCAGCAGCGATGCGTACGAGCAGTACTTC	CASSDAYEQYF
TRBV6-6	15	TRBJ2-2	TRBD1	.	TGTGCCAGCAGTCCCTGGACAGGGAACACCGGGGAGCTGTTTTTT	CASSPWTGNTGELFF
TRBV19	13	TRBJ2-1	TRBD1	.	TGTGCCAGTAGGAACAGGGGGCCAGGTGAGCAGTTCTTC	CASRNRGPGEQFF
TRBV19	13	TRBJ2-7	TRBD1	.	TGTGCCAGTAGTAGGGGGACAGCGTACGAGCAGTACTTC	CASSRGTAYEQYF
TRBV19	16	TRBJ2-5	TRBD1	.	TGTGCCAGTAGTATTTTGGGGACAGGGGCTACAGAGACCCAGTACTTC	CASSILGTGATETQYF
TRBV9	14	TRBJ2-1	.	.	TGTGCCAGCAGCGTAGGGAGCCCCAAGAATGAGCAGTTCTTC	CASSVGSPKNEQFF
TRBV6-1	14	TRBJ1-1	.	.	TGTGCCAGCAGTGGCCCCGGGACAAAAATGGCAGCTTTCTTT	CASSGPGTKMAAFF
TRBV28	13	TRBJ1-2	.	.	TGTGCCAGCAGTTTGGAGTCACCCTATGGCTACACCTTC	CASSLESPYGYTF
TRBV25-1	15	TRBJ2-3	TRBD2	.	TGTGCCAGCAGACTAGCGGATCCGCGCACAGATACGCAGTATTTT	CASRLADPRTDTQYF
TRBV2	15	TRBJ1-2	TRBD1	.	TGTGCCAGCAGTGAAGCGCGTGGGACAGCGGCCGTCTACACCTTC	CASSEARGTAAVYTF
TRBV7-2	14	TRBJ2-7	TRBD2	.	TGTGCCAGCAGCCCAAGCGGGAGGGCCATTGAGCAGTACTTC	CASSPSGRAIEQYF
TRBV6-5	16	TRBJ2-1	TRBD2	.	TGTGCCAGCAGTTACCCCGGGACTAGCGGGAGAGGGCAGCAGTTCTTC	CASSYPGTSGRGQQFF
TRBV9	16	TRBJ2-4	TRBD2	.	TGTGCCAGCAGCGTAGCCTGGACTAGCGGGAAAAACATTCAGTACTTC	CASSVAWTSGKNIQYF
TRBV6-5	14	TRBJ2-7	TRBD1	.	TGTGCCAGCAAACCTACAGGGGGGTCCCACGAGCAGTACTTC	CASKPTGGSHEQYF
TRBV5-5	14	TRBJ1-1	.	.	TGTGCCAGCAGCTTGCTCGTCGGGGGCACTGAAGCTTTCTTT	CASSLLVGGTEAFF
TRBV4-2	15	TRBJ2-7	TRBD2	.	TGTGCCAGCAGCCCCGGGACTAGCGGGGGCTACGAGCAGTACTTC	CASSPGTSGGYEQYF